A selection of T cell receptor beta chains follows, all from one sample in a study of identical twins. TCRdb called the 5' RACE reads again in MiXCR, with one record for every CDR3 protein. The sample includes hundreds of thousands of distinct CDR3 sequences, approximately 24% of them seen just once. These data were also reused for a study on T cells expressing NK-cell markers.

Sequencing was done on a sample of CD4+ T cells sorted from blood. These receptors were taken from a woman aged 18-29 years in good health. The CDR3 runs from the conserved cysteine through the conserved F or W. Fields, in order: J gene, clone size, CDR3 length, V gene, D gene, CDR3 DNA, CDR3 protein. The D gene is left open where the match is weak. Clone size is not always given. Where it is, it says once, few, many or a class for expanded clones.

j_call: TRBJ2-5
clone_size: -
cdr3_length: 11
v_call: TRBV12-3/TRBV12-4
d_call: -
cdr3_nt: TGTGCCAGCAGAGATGGAGAGACCCAGTACTTC
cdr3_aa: CASRDGETQYF

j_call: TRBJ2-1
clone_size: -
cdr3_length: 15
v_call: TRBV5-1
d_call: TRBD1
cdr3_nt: TGCGCCAGCAGCTATGGACAGGGGGCGGTTAATGAGCAGTTCTTC
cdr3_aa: CASSYGQGAVNEQFF

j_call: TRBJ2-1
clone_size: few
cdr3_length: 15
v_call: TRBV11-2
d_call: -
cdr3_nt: TGTGCCAGCAGCTTATCCCAGGGGAACTACAATGAGCAGTTCTTC
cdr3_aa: CASSLSQGNYNEQFF

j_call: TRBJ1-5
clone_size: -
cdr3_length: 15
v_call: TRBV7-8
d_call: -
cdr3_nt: TGTGCCAGCAGCTTAGACCCTACTGGGGATCAGCCCCAGCATTTT
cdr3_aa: CASSLDPTGDQPQHF

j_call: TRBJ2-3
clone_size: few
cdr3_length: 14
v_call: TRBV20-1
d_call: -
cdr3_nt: TGCAGTGCTTTACACCTGATGAGGGCAGATACGCAGTATTTT
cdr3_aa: CSALHLMRADTQYF

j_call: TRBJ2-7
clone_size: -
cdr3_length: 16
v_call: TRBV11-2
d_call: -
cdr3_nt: TGTGCCAGCAGCTCTAAGGCTGCAAAAAGCTCCTACGAGCAGTACTTC
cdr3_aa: CASSSKAAKSSYEQYF

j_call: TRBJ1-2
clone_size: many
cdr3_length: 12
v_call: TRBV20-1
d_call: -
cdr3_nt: TGCAGTGCTAGAGACAGGGACTATGGCTACACCTTC
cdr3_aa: CSARDRDYGYTF

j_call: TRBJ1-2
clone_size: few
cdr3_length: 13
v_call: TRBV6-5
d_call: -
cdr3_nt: TGTGCCAGCAGTTACAAGGGGAACTATGGCTACACCTTC
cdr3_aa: CASSYKGNYGYTF

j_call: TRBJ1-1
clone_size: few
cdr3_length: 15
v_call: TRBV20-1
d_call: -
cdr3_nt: TGCAGTGCTAGAGACGTCAGGGGAGGAGACACTGAAGCTTTCTTT
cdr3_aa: CSARDVRGGDTEAFF

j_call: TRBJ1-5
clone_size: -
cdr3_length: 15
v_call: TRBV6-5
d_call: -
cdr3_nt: TGTGCCAGCAGTTACTCGAACCGACCCAATCAGCCCCAGCATTTT
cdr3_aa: CASSYSNRPNQPQHF

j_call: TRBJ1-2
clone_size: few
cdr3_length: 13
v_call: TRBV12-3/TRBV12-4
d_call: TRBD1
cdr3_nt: TGTGCCAGCAGCTCTGACAGGGTGTATGGCTACACCTTC
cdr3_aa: CASSSDRVYGYTF

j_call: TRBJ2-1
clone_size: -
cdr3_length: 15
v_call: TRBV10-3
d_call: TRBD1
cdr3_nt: TGTGCCATCAGTGAGTCTGACAGGGGGAAGAATGAGCAGTTCTTC
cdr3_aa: CAISESDRGKNEQFF

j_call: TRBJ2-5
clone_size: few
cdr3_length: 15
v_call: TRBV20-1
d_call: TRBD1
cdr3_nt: TGCAGTGCTAGGCCACTGACAGGGTACCAAGAGACCCAGTACTTC
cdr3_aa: CSARPLTGYQETQYF

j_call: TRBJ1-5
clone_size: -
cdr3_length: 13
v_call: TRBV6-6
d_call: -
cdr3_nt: TGTGCCAGCAGTTACGTGGGCAATCAGCCCCAGCATTTT
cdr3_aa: CASSYVGNQPQHF

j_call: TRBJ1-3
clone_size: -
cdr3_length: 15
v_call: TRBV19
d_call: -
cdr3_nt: TGTGCCTCGATCGGGGGACGGGGTGCTGGAAACACCATATATTTT
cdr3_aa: CASIGGRGAGNTIYF

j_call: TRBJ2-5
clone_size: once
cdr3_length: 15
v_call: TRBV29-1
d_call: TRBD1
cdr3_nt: TGCAGCGTCGCAAGGGACAGCCCCGACCAAGAGACCCAGTACTTC
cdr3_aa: CSVARDSPDQETQYF

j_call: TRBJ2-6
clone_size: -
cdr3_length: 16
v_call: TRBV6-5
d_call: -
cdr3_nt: TGTGCCAGCAGTTACACGTACAGCTCTGGGGCCAACGTCCTGACTTTC
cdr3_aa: CASSYTYSSGANVLTF

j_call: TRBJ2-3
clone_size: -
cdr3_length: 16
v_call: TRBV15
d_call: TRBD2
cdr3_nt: TGTGCCACCAGCAGAGATCCCCGGGTAGCGGGAGGCCATAAGTATTTT
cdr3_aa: CATSRDPRVAGGHKYF